Given below is one T cell receptor beta chain in context. The data stem from a study of blood T cells in healthy people across ages. Then a second PCR, running about 6 to 11 cycles, was carried out with a sample-barcoded 5' primer and a J-beta primer mix. TCRdb redid the calling of the 5' RACE reads with MiXCR, one entry per CDR3 protein. The table lists around 1.5 million distinct CDR3 sequences, approximately 59% of them singletons, with about 6.7% in the top ten. Material for sequencing was blood. The source is a man younger than 30 in good health.

CDR3 coding DNA: TGTGCCAGCAGCTCCGGGACAGGGGCCCTCGAGCAGTACTTC. This sequence encodes CASSSGTGALEQYF. The chain joins TRBV11-2 to TRBJ2-1; 10 nucleotides line up with TRBD1. Matching the DNA end better, TRBJ2-7 makes the J call doubtful. The CDR3 covers 14 residues. The germline V gene encodes CDR1 SGHAT and CDR2 FQNNGV.